The present entry profiles one T cell receptor (beta chain) with its context. The antigen remains undetermined. Among the patients, none had received any treatment before thyroid surgery. Germline CDR1 reads LNHNV; CDR2 reads YYDKDF (reference sequence). The germline V and J ends were trimmed by 1 base and 5 bases, with 9 bases remaining between them. This CDR3 has 14 residues. Original handling: Researchers built a distant-metastasis classifier for papillary thyroid cancer that drew on CDR3 differences across clinicopathological groups. TCRdb reassembled clones from the PCR reads with MiXCR. TCRdb, not the original authors, processed these V and J calls. The table lists 30,000 to 35,000 clones, about a fifth of them singletons. This sample is part of a study of metastatic and nonmetastatic thyroid tumors. Study context: Repertoires from blood and tumor or nodule tissue of malignant and benign thyroid patients were compared.

General study results and limits: When malignant thyroid tumors were compared with benign nodules, TCR beta diversity was reportedly significantly higher in the malignant tumors. This held in both blood and tumor samples.

The receptor was derived from a male donor with papillary thyroid cancer or a benign thyroid nodule (not recorded which). Some clones in this sample may be carry-over from other donors' samples. Sequenced sample: tumor tissue. The chain carries TRBV15 and TRBJ2-1; D not certain. The CDR3 region has the DNA TGTGCCACCAGCAGAGCCTCCCGTGACAATGAGCAGTTCTTC. It encodes CATSRASRDNEQFF.